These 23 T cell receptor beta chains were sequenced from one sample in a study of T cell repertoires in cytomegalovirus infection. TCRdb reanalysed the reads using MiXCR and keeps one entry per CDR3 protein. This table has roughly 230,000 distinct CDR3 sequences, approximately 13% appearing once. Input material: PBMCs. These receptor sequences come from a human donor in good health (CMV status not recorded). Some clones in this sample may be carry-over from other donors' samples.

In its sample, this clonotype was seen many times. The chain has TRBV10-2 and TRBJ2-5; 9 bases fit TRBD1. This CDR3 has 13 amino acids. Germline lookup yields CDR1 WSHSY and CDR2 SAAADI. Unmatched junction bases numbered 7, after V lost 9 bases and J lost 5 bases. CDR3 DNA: TGCGCCAGTGCCGGACAGGGGTGGGAGACCCAGTACTTC. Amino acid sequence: CASAGQGWETQYF.

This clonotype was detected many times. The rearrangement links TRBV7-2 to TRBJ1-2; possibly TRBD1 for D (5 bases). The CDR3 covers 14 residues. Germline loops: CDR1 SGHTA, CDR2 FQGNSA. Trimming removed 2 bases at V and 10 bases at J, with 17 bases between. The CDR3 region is CASSLSKSQGDYTF. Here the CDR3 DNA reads TGTGCCAGCAGCTTAAGTAAATCCCAGGGTGACTACACCTTC.

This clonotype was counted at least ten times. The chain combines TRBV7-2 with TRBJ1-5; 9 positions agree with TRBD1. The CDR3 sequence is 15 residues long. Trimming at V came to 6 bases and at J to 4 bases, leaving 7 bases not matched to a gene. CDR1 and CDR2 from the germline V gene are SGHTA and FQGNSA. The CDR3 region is CASSRDRGENQPQHF. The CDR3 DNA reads TGTGCCAGCAGTCGTGACAGGGGGGAAAATCAGCCCCAGCATTTT.

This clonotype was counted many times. The CDR3 coding sequence is TGTGCCAGCAGCTCTGGGGGGACAGGGGGGAACACTGAAGCTTTCTTT. It yields the protein CASSSGGTGGNTEAFF. The V and J genes are TRBV7-2 and TRBJ1-1; 11 nucleotides match TRBD1. Germline trimming cut 4 bases from V and 1 base from J; bases unmatched to any gene: 5. Germline V CDR1 and CDR2: SGHTA, FQGNSA. The CDR3 spans 16 residues.

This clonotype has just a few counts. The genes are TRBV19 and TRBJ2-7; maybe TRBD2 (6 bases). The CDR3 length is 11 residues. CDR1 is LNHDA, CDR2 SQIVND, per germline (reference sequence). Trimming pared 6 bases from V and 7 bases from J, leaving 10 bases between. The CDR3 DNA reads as TGTGCCAGTAGCACCGCGGGGGAGCAGTACTTC. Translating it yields CASSTAGEQYF. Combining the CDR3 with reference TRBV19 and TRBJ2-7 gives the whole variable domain DGGITQSPKYLFRKEGQNVTLSCEQNLNHDAMYWYRQDPGQGLRLIYYSQIVNDFQKGDIAEGYSVSREKKESFPLTVTSAQKNPTAFYLCASSTAGEQYFGPGTRLTVT.

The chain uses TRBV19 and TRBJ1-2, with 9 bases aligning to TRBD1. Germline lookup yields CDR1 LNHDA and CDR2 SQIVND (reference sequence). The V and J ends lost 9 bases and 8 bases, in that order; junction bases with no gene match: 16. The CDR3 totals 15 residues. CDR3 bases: TGTGCCAGCCGACTGCCGGGACAGGGTAGAGAGGGCTACACCTTC. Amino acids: CASRLPGQGREGYTF.

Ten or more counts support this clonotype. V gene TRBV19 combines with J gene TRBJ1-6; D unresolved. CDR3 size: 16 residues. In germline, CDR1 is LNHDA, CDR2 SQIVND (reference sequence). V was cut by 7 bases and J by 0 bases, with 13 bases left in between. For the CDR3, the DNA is TGTGCCAGTACCCAGACCGGTAGCTCCTATAATTCACCCCTCCACTTT. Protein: CASTQTGSSYNSPLHF.

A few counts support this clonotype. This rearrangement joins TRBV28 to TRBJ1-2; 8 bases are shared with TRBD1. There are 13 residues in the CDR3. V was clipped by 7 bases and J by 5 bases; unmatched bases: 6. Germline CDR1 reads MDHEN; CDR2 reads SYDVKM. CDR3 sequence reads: CASNPGQEYGYTF. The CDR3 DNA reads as TGTGCCAGCAATCCGGGACAGGAGTATGGCTACACCTTC.

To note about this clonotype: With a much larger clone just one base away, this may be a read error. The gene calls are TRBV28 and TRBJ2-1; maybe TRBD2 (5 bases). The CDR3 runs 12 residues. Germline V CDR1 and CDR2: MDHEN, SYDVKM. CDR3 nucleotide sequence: TGTTCCAGCAGTTTTCGTAGGACTCCTCAGTTCTTC. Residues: CSSSFRRTPQFF.

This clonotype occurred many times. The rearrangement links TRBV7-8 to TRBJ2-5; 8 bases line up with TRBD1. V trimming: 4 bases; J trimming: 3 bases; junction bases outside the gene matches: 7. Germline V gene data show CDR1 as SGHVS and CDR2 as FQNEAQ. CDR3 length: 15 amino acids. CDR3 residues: CASSSTGVTKETQYF. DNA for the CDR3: TGTGCCAGCAGCTCGACAGGGGTTACTAAAGAGACCCAGTACTTC.

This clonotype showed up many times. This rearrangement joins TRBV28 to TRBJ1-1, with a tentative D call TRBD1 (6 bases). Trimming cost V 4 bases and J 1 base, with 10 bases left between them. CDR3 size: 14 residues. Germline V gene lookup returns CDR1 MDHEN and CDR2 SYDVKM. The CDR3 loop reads CASSSPGQNTEAFF. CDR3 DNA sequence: TGTGCCAGCAGTTCTCCGGGACAGAACACTGAAGCTTTCTTT.

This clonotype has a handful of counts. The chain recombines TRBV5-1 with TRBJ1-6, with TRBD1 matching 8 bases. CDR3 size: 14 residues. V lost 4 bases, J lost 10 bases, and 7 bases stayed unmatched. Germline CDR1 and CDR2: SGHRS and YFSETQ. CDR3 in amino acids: CASSLTGVESPLHF. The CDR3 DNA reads TGCGCCAGCAGCCTGACAGGGGTGGAATCACCCCTCCACTTT. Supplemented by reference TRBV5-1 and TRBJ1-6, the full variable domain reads KAGVTQTPRYLIKTRGQQVTLSCSPISGHRSVSWYQQTPGQGLQFLFEYFSETQRNKGNFPGRFSGRQFSNSRSEMNVSTLELGDSALYLCASSLTGVESPLHFGNGTRLTVT.

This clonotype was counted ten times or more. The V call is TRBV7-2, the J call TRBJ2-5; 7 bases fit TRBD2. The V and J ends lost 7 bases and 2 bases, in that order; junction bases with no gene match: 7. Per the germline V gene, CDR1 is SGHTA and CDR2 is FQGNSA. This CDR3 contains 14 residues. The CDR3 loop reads CASTISGPQETQYF. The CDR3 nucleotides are TGTGCCAGCACCATTAGCGGGCCTCAAGAGACCCAGTACTTC.

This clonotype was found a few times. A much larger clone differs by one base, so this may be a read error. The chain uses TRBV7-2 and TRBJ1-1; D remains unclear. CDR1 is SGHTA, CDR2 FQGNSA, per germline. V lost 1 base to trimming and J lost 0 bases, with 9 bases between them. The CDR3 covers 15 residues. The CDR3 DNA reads TGTGCCAGCAGCTTAGATAGGACGGTGAACACTGAAGCTTTCTTT. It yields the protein CASSLDRTVNTEAFF. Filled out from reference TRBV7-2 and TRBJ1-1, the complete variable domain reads GAGVSQSPSNKVTEKGKDVELRCDPISGHTALYWYRQSLGQGLEFLIYFQGNSAPDKSGLPSDRFSAERTGGSVSTLTIQRTQQEDSAVYLCASSLDRTVNTEAFFGQGTRLTVV.

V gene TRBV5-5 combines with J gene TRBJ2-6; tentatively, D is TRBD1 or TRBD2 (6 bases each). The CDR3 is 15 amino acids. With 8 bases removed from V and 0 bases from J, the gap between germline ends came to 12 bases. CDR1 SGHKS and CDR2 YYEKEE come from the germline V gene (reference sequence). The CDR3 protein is CASQWGASGANVLTF. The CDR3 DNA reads TGTGCCAGTCAGTGGGGGGCCTCTGGGGCCAACGTCCTGACTTTC.

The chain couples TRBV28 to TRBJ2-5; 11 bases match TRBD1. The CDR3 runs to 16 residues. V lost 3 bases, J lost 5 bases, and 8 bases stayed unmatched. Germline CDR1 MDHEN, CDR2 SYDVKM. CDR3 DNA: TGTGCCAGCAGTTTCCTCCCCGGGACAGGGGGGGAGACCCAGTACTTC. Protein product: CASSFLPGTGGETQYF.

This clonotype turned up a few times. The DNA of the CDR3 is TGCAGCGTGGTCCGGGACAGGGTGGGGACCGGGGAGCTGTTTTTT. The encoded protein is CSVVRDRVGTGELFF. The rearrangement joins TRBV29-1 to TRBJ2-2; 9 bases match TRBD1. The CDR3 spans 15 residues. From germline, CDR1 is SQVTM and CDR2 ANQGSEA. Trimming removed 6 bases from V and 5 bases from J; junction bases left unmatched: 10.

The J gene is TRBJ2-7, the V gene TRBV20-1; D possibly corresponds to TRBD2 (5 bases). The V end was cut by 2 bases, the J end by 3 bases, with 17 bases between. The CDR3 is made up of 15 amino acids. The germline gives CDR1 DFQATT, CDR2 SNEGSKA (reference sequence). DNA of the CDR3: TGCAGTGCTAGAATGCCAGCGAGCGGAGACTACGAGCAGTACTTC. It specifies CSARMPASGDYEQYF.

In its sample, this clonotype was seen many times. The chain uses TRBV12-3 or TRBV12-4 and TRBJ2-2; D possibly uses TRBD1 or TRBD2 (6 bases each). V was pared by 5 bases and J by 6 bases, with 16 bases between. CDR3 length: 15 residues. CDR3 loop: CASSPRGPQAGELFF. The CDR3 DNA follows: TGTGCCAGCAGTCCTCGGGGGCCTCAGGCCGGGGAGCTGTTTTTT.

The CDR3 protein is CSAGRVGETQYF. CDR3 coding DNA: TGCAGTGCCGGAAGAGTAGGGGAGACCCAGTACTTC. The chain joins TRBV20-1 to TRBJ2-5, with D uncertain. The CDR3 length is 12 residues. Germline CDR1 and CDR2: DFQATT and SNEGSKA (reference sequence). Trimming left V 6 bases short and J 5 bases short, with 13 bases between.

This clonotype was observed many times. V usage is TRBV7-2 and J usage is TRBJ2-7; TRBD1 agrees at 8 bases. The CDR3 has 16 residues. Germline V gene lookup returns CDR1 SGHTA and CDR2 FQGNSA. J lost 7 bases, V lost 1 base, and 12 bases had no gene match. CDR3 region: CASSLVSGQASEEQYF. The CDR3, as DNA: TGTGCCAGCAGCTTAGTTTCGGGACAGGCCTCTGAGGAGCAGTACTTC. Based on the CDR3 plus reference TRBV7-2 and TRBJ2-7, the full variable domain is GAGVSQSPSNKVTEKGKDVELRCDPISGHTALYWYRQSLGQGLEFLIYFQGNSAPDKSGLPSDRFSAERTGGSVSTLTIQRTQQEDSAVYLCASSLVSGQASEEQYFGPGTRLTVT.

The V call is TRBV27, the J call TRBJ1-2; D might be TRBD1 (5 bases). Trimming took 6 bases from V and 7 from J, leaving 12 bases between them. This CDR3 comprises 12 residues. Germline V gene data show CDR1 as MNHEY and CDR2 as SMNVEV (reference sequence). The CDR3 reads CASSPWGIGYTF. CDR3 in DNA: TGTGCCAGCAGCCCCTGGGGGATTGGCTACACCTTC.

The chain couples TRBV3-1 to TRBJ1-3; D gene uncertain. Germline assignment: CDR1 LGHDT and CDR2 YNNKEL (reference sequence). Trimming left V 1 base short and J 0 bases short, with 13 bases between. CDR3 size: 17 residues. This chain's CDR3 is CASSQGQSDISGNTIYF. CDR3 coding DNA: TGTGCCAGCAGCCAAGGGCAGTCAGACATCTCTGGAAACACCATATATTTT. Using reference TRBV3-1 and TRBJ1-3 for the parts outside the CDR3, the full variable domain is DTAVSQTPKYLVTQMGNDKSIKCEQNLGHDTMYWYKQDSKKFLKIMFSYNNKELIINETVPNRFSPKSPDKAHLNLHINSLELGDSAVYFCASSQGQSDISGNTIYFGEGSWLTVV.